This T cell receptor beta chain comes out of a study of PD-1 blockade in classical Hodgkin lymphoma. V gave up 1 base and J gave up 4 bases, with 8 bases separating them. CDR1 SGHTA and CDR2 FQGNSA come from the germline V gene. This CDR3 is built from 13 residues. Relapses following autologous stem cell transplantation were seen in all patients, with brentuximab vedotin exposure varying. Assay: immunoSEQ multiplex PCR; the TCRdb copy retains only in-frame clones and omits some. The table has about 34,000 clones, over 65% seen once. This material consisted of peripheral blood mononuclear cells (PBMCs), taken before the second cycle of nivolumab. This TCR derives from a human donor with classical Hodgkin lymphoma. The chain uses TRBV7-2 and TRBJ2-7, with D uncertain. CDR3 loop: CASSLGLQYEQYF. The CDR3 bases are TGTGCCAGCAGCTTAGGCCTACAGTACGAGCAGTACTTC.